This T cell receptor beta chain was found in a study of T cell responses to AZD1222 COVID-19 vaccine (dated by TCRdb to about 2021). Regarding the study in general: AZD1222 recipients whose second dose came at about 4 weeks and those whose second dose came at about 12 weeks were combined into one group, since spike-specific TCR depth and breadth did not differ between the two schedules. A total of roughly 240 trial participants underwent TCR sequencing, of whom some 210 received two doses of AZD1222 and some 26 received two doses of the MenACWY control vaccine. Enrollment into the trials was organized by age into subgroups of 18-55, 56-69 and 70-plus years, and those subgroups contained about 150, 27 and 61 TCR-sequenced participants, respectively.

The time point label for this specimen denotes: baseline before first vaccination. The vaccinee samples were drawn from two UK trials, COV001 and COV002, one of which was a single-blind randomized controlled phase 2/3 trial testing AZD1222 (ChAdOx1 nCoV-19) in healthy adults. For TCRbeta chain sequencing, PBMC samples were collected from trial participants at day 0 and at day 28 after the second dose. The CDR3 contains 15 residues, cysteine and phenylalanine counted. The DNA shown is the 45-base CDR3, in frame from base 1. V is pruned by 6 bases and J by 1 base, leaving 4 bases of the junction without a gene match. According to the germline V gene (reference sequence), CDR1 reads MNHNY and CDR2 reads SVGAGI. About this clone: Which antigen it targets is not known. Base qualities are not provided; no much larger clone lies one nucleotide away.

The paper as a whole reports these results and caveats: A significant rise in spike-specific TCR breadth and depth was observed after two AZD1222 doses relative to day 0 and relative to MenACWY recipients. In the small 56-69-year group, the increase in depth fell short of significance, most likely because of low power. Only five to seven AZD1222 recipients were SARS-CoV-2 seropositive at baseline, limiting conclusions about previously exposed vaccinees. Nearly half of unique spike-specific TCRs reportedly recognized epitopes outside regions mutated in the B.1.351 and B.1.1.7 variants. No day 14 peak-response samples were available, so repertoires were characterized only after the peak T cell response. The whole spike protein was spanned by vaccine-associated CD4 TCRs, and dominant responses were seen in regions 160-218 and 743-854. Most participants were white British and females outnumbered males, and the authors suggested that clonal diversity may have been underestimated.

The CDR3 regions of human TCRbeta chains were subjected to immunosequencing. The original pipeline was this. Repertoire TCRs were checked for matches against a reference library of SARS-CoV-2-specific TCRs that had been generated using the MIRA antigen-specificity platform. Breadth was defined as the fraction of unique TCRs that were SARS-CoV-2-associated, and depth was defined as the fraction of total T cells that were SARS-CoV-2-associated. Using the MIRA data, every spike-specific TCR was mapped to the spike region that the TCR reacted to and assigned to either a CD4 or a CD8 class. Log10-transformed breadth and depth values were compared by one-way ANOVA with Sidak's multiple comparisons tests. TCRdb obtained this table from immuneACCESS and retained in-frame rearrangements with V and J assigned. These tables miss some clones; where compared with another copy, unresolved V genes account for less than half of the shortfall, and the remainder is unexplained. The V and J calls and the clone size are those of that table, but D and trimming were determined from the DNA. The sample includes around 180,000 clones, with 85% to 95% observed a single time. The ten top clones hold less than 11% of the sample.

The chain employs TRBV6-6 and TRBJ2-2; 8 of the junction bases match TRBD1. The receptor was isolated from an adult in good health. The sequenced sample was peripheral blood, obtained on day 0 of AZD1222 vaccination. The CDR3 sequence is CASSRTGRNTGELFF. The DNA reads TGTGCCAGCAGCCGGACAGGGCGGAACACCGGGGAGCTGTTTTTT.